This T cell receptor beta chain emerged from a study of blood T cell repertoires in COVID-19. For the study at large: Acute and convalescent COVID-19 samples came from the United States, Italy and Spain. In each case, the material was cDNA or gDNA derived from T cells, B-cell-depleted T cells, or PBMCs.

In the authors' methods: By means of reference gene primer amplification, nucleated cell counts were estimated. Method: immunoSEQ multiplex PCR; TCRdb's copy keeps in-frame clones and lacks some. V, J and clone size were drawn from that table, and D and trimming were deduced from the DNA. Among 250,000 to 300,000 clones, about 86% were seen once, and the ten largest hold around 12%. The Seattle patients, enrolled during active infection, were followed longitudinally. Germline-derived CDR1 and CDR2 are SGHNT and YYREEE (reference sequence). Trimming at V came to 2 bases and at J to 6 bases, leaving 5 bases not matched to a gene. The CDR3 sequence is 14 residues long.

The rearrangement links TRBV5-4 to TRBJ2-5; 9 bases are shared with TRBD1. Sequencing was done on a sample of peripheral blood. The sequence was collected from a woman aged 25-40 years with COVID-19, enrolled during active disease. Written as DNA, the CDR3 is TGTGCCAGCAGCTTCGGACAGGGGCCCCAGACCCAGTACTTC. Protein sequence: CASSFGQGPQTQYF.